These 16 T cell receptor beta chains were all obtained from the same sample, sequenced in a study of OX40 agonist ivuxolimab in advanced cancers. TCRdb's table, derived via immunoSEQ multiplex PCR, lists solely in-frame clones and lacks some. The table shows about 16,000 clones, with about 86% occurring only once. This material consisted of CD4+ or CD8+ T cells sorted from blood, taken in a trial of the OX40 agonist ivuxolimab. The receptors derive from an adult with an advanced solid tumor such as melanoma, head and neck, liver or kidney cancer.

The chain combines TRBV19 with TRBJ1-2, with D hard to call. V was clipped by 7 bases and J by 2 bases, with 8 bases between them. Germline lookup yields CDR1 LNHDA and CDR2 SQIVND (reference sequence). The CDR3 has 12 amino acids. The CDR3 spells CASTDQNYGYTF. The DNA of the CDR3 is TGTGCCAGTACCGACCAAAACTATGGCTACACCTTC.

This clone was observed once. This chain links TRBV5-6 with TRBJ2-3; D uncertain. The ends were cut back, 9 bases at V and 2 bases at J, with 13 bases in the middle. The CDR3 totals 13 residues. The germline V gene has CDR1 SGHDT and CDR2 YYEEEE. The CDR3 loop reads CATRPGHTDTQYF. The DNA for the CDR3 is TGTGCCACCCGCCCCGGGCACACAGATACGCAGTATTTT.

The rearrangement uses TRBV5-4 and TRBJ1-2, with D perhaps matching TRBD1 (6 bases). CDR3 size: 15 residues. The germline gives CDR1 SGHNT, CDR2 YYREEE (reference sequence). V lost 2 bases and J lost 6, with 17 bases in between. CDR3 in amino acids: CASSLPQGIADGYTF. The CDR3 DNA reads as TGTGCCAGCAGCTTACCCCAGGGGATCGCGGATGGCTACACCTTC.

This chain uses TRBV11-3 with TRBJ2-1; D call uncertain. Trimming took off 1 base at V and 8 bases at J, with 12 bases between the two ends. The CDR3 is 14 amino acids. The V gene's germline CDR1 is SGHNT and CDR2 YENEEA. CDR3 bases: TGTGCCAGCAGCTTAGGGCTAGGAGAGGATGAGCAGTTCTTC. It is translated as CASSLGLGEDEQFF.

The chain carries TRBV5-6 and TRBJ1-1; D unclear. Looked up from germline, CDR1 is SGHDT and CDR2 is YYEEEE. The CDR3 runs to 13 residues. V dropped 4 bases and J dropped 7 bases, with 14 bases sitting between them. DNA for the CDR3: TGTGCCAGCAGCGCCCGGGGAGGCCGTGAAGCTTTCTTT. This gives the protein CASSARGGREAFF.

This clone was seen a few times. This chain uses TRBV11-2 with TRBJ1-3; D is perhaps TRBD1 (6 bases). CDR1 and CDR2 (germline): SGHAT, FQNNGV. With 6 bases removed from V and 4 bases from J, the gap between germline ends came to 10 bases. The CDR3 is 13 residues long. The CDR3 DNA is TGTGCCAGCAGTTCCAGGGGAGGAAACACCATATATTTT. It translates to CASSSRGGNTIYF.

The rearrangement links TRBV28 to TRBJ1-4; a possible D gene is TRBD1 (6 bases). CDR1 is MDHEN, CDR2 SYDVKM, per germline. Trimming shortened V by 6 bases and J by 8 bases, and 16 bases separated the two germline ends. The CDR3 totals 14 residues. The CDR3 nucleotides are TGTGCCAGCAGCCTAACACAGGGAAACGAAAAACTGTTTTTT. It specifies CASSLTQGNEKLFF.

The chain recombines TRBV10-3 with TRBJ1-5, with D possibly TRBD1 on 5 matching bases. V lost 4 bases and J lost 4, with 11 bases in between. The CDR3 runs to 14 residues. Germline loops: CDR1 ENHRY, CDR2 SYGVKD. CDR3 DNA sequence: TGTGCCATCAGTGGGGGACGGGAGAATCAGCCCCAGCATTTT. It translates to CAISGGRENQPQHF.

The chain carries TRBV28 and TRBJ2-3, with 7 bases that match TRBD2. Germline V CDR1 and CDR2: MDHEN, SYDVKM. The CDR3 is 16 residues long. The trim removed 4 bases at V and 1 base at J, leaving 8 bases unmatched. CDR3 sequence reads: CASSSYGGSGTDTQYF. DNA of the CDR3: TGTGCCAGCAGTTCCTACGGCGGGAGTGGCACAGATACGCAGTATTTT.

The V and J genes are TRBV9 and TRBJ2-6, with D maybe TRBD1 (6 bases). This CDR3 is built from 17 residues. V gave up 5 bases and J gave up 0 bases, with 15 bases separating them. The V gene's germline CDR1 is SGDLS and CDR2 YYNGEE. CDR3 bases: TGTGCCAGCAGTGAAGAGGGGGTTCACTCTGGGGCCAACGTCCTGACTTTC. Translation gives CASSEEGVHSGANVLTF. Combining the CDR3 with reference TRBV9 and TRBJ2-6 gives the whole variable domain DSGVTQTPKHLITATGQRVTLRCSPRSGDLSVYWYQQSLDQGLQFLIQYYNGEERAKGNILERFSAQQFPDLHSELNLSSLELGDSALYFCASSEEGVHSGANVLTFGAGSRLTVL.

This rearrangement joins TRBV2 to TRBJ2-7; 9 nucleotides line up with TRBD1. Germline V gene lookup returns CDR1 SNHLY and CDR2 FYNNEI. V gave up 6 bases and J gave up 3 bases; unmatched junction bases: 6. The CDR3 consists of 14 residues. The CDR3 is CASRGTGRIYEQYF. The CDR3 coding sequence is TGTGCCAGCAGGGGGACAGGGAGGATCTACGAGCAGTACTTC.

The sample holds one count of this clone. The V call is TRBV6-1, the J call TRBJ1-6; no firm D call. Germline CDR1 MNHNS, CDR2 SASEGT. This CDR3 contains 13 residues. V dropped 4 bases and J dropped 6 bases, with 7 bases sitting between them. The DNA of the CDR3 is TGTGCCAGCAGTGTGGCAGTTAATTCACCCCTCCACTTT. This sequence encodes CASSVAVNSPLHF.

The CDR3 region is CASSSGTGGFEEQYF. The CDR3 coding sequence is TGTGCCAGCAGCTCCGGGACTGGCGGGTTCGAGGAGCAGTACTTC. The chain joins TRBV5-4 to TRBJ2-7, with D maybe TRBD2 (6 bases). V lost 3 bases and J lost 7, with 20 bases in between. CDR1 is SGHNT and CDR2 is YYREEE in the germline V gene (reference sequence). The CDR3 contains 15 residues.

The J gene is TRBJ2-6, the V gene TRBV7-2, with 7 bases aligning to TRBD1. The trim removed 7 bases at V and 2 bases at J, leaving 11 bases unmatched. The CDR3 consists of 17 residues. Germline V gene sequence: CDR1 SGHTA, CDR2 FQGNSA. CDR3 in DNA: TGTGCCAGCACCGCACAAGGGGGCGGCGCTGGGGCCAACGTCCTGACTTTC. This gives the protein CASTAQGGGAGANVLTF.

The chain recombines TRBV19 with TRBJ2-2, with D unresolved. V gave up 2 bases and J gave up 7 bases, with 8 bases separating them. The CDR3 runs 13 residues. From germline, CDR1 is LNHDA and CDR2 SQIVND (reference sequence). CDR3 DNA: TGTGCCAGTAGTATATTTCCCGGCGGGGAGCTGTTTTTT. It codes for CASSIFPGGELFF.

The chain carries TRBV2 and TRBJ1-1; weak D call: TRBD1 (5 bases). The CDR3 sequence is 16 residues long. From germline, CDR1 is SNHLY and CDR2 FYNNEI. V lost 2 bases to trimming and J lost 4 bases, with 17 bases between them. CDR3 in amino acids: CASSETRGGGVTEAFF. The CDR3 bases are TGTGCCAGCAGTGAAACGCGTGGGGGAGGTGTCACTGAAGCTTTCTTT.